Described below is a single T cell receptor beta chain sequence and its context. Its antigen is unidentified. The PCR used 60 Vbeta and 13 Jbeta primers. The data were produced by immunoSEQ multiplex PCR, yet TCRdb's version contains in-frame clones alone and is incomplete. This sample has about 140,000 clones, with roughly 72% found just once. The sample comes from a study of cytomegalovirus exposure and HLA in healthy donors. Study in general: Counted in an early data release were about 80 million unique TCRs from HLA-typed donors.

The study, taken as a whole, reports: Presence/absence analyses supposed approximately even sequencing depth among donors. Rare TCR sequences predominated, though certain public TCRs were found in many donors.

Material for sequencing was PBMCs. The TCR comes from a man aged 35 to 55 in good health and CMV-seronegative.

The CDR3 region has the DNA TGTGCCAGCAGTTATTCACCGGGACAGGTAAACACTGAAGCTTTCTTT. It yields the protein CASSYSPGQVNTEAFF. This chain uses TRBV6-5 with TRBJ1-1; 8 bases line up with TRBD1. V lost 3 bases, J lost 2 bases, and 8 bases stayed unmatched. CDR1 is MNHEY, CDR2 SVGAGI, per germline. The length of the CDR3 is 16 residues.